This passage covers 10 T cell receptor beta chains from one sample sequenced in a study of beta chain features in type 1 diabetes. Sequencing targeted expressed TCRB transcripts, as all isolated RNA had been reverse transcribed. Method: immunoSEQ multiplex PCR; TCRdb's copy keeps in-frame clones and lacks some. This sample yields some 270,000 clones, of which 7% to 9% are seen a single time; more than 0.9% belongs to the top ten. The sequencing sample was made of central memory CD4+ T cells from blood. All receptors derive from a woman between 18 and 29 years old in good health.

This clone has just a few counts. The V and J genes are TRBV5-4 and TRBJ2-1; 11 bases match TRBD2. V dropped 7 bases and J dropped 6; count of bases not matched to a gene: 9. The CDR3 sequence is 15 residues long. Germline CDR1 and CDR2: SGHNT and YYREEE (reference sequence). CDR3 amino acids: CASAAGTSGPNEQFF. The CDR3 nucleotides are TGTGCCAGCGCTGCCGGGACTAGCGGACCCAATGAGCAGTTCTTC.

This clone turned up a few times. The chain couples TRBV7-9 to TRBJ1-3; D ambiguous. The germline V and J ends were trimmed by 5 bases and 16 bases, with 21 bases remaining between them. Germline V gene sequence: CDR1 SEHNR, CDR2 FQNEAQ (reference sequence). This CDR3 contains 13 residues. In DNA form, the CDR3 reads TGTGCCAGCAGCCCCGAATTGGTGAGGGAGAAGTATTTT. Translating gives CASSPELVREKYF.

Only a few counts were recorded for this clone. Other DNA variants within this sample encode the same CDR3. The chain has TRBV7-8 and TRBJ2-3; D remains unclear. CDR1 is SGHVS, CDR2 FQNEAQ, per germline. This CDR3 region has 12 residues. Trimming stripped 1 base from V and 4 bases from J, with 3 bases between. The CDR3 spells CASSLGADTQYF. CDR3 nucleotide sequence: TGTGCCAGCAGCTTAGGGGCAGATACGCAGTATTTT.

This chain links TRBV11-1 with TRBJ2-3; 7 nucleotides agree with TRBD2. Germline loops: CDR1 SGHAT, CDR2 FQDESV (reference sequence). V lost 4 bases, J lost 6 bases, and 16 bases stayed unmatched. This CDR3 is built from 17 residues. The DNA for the CDR3 is TGTGCCAGCAGCTCATTTACGGGACTAAAGTTGATGGATACGCAGTATTTT. Translation gives CASSSFTGLKLMDTQYF.

This clone has at least ten counts. The chain uses TRBV5-4 and TRBJ1-6; D not certain. Deletions cut 0 bases from V and 7 bases from J, with 8 bases between. The CDR3 runs to 14 residues. Germline CDR1 SGHNT, CDR2 YYREEE (reference sequence). The DNA of the CDR3 is TGTGCCAGCAGCTTGGGCCAGCCAAATTCACCCCTCCACTTT. Protein product: CASSLGQPNSPLHF.

In this sample, this clone turned up a few times. The chain carries TRBV4-3 and TRBJ1-6; TRBD1 matches at 12 bases. The V segment lost 0 bases and the J segment 13 bases; nucleotides outside the gene matches: 7. Germline V gives CDR1 LGHNA, CDR2 YSLEER. This CDR3 region has 16 residues. CDR3 region: CASSQDGDRGQYPLHF. The CDR3 DNA follows: TGCGCCAGCAGCCAAGATGGGGACAGGGGGCAATATCCCCTCCACTTT.

Only a few counts were recorded for this clone. The chain carries TRBV4-2 and TRBJ2-3; 8 bases line up with TRBD2. This CDR3 has 17 amino acids. The V segment lost 5 bases and the J segment 1 base; nucleotides outside the gene matches: 11. The germline V gene encodes CDR1 LGHNA and CDR2 YNFKEQ. CDR3 in amino acids: CASSYRTGREGTDTQYF. CDR3 bases: TGTGCCAGCAGCTACCGAACTGGGCGGGAGGGCACAGATACGCAGTATTTT.

This clone was seen many times. The sample holds other DNA sequences that translate to the same CDR3. V and J are TRBV9 and TRBJ1-6, with 8 bases aligning to TRBD1. This CDR3 has 15 amino acids. V trimming: 2 bases; J trimming: 9 bases; junction bases outside the gene matches: 7. The germline CDR1 and CDR2 sequences are SGDLS and YYNGEE. The CDR3 region has the DNA TGTGCCAGCAGCGTCGGAACAGGGGGTAGTTCACCCCTCCACTTT. Its translation is CASSVGTGGSSPLHF. Full variable domain (remainder filled in from reference TRBV9 and TRBJ1-6): DSGVTQTPKHLITATGQRVTLRCSPRSGDLSVYWYQQSLDQGLQFLIQYYNGEERAKGNILERFSAQQFPDLHSELNLSSLELGDSALYFCASSVGTGGSSPLHFGNGTRLTVT.

The V gene is TRBV7-7, the J gene TRBJ2-6; D may correspond to TRBD1 or TRBD2 (5 bases each). CDR1 is SSHAT and CDR2 is FNYEAQ in the germline V gene (reference sequence). CDR3 length equals 15 residues. The CDR3 region has the DNA TGTGCTCTACCGGGACGTAGCTCTGGGGCCAACGTCCTGACTTTC. Residues: CALPGRSSGANVLTF.

This sequence joins TRBV5-3 and TRBJ2-1; D is unresolved. TRBV5-3 is an open reading frame, and its role is uncertain. The CDR3 totals 13 residues. V dropped 6 bases and J dropped 10 bases, with 17 bases sitting between them. CDR3 sequence (DNA): TGTGCCAGAAAAGATACCCCCTTCAAGGAGCAGTTCTTC. It yields the protein CARKDTPFKEQFF.